Following are 10 T cell receptor beta chains from one sample sequenced in a study of OX40 agonist ivuxolimab in advanced cancers. TCRdb's table, derived via immunoSEQ multiplex PCR, lists solely in-frame clones and lacks some. The sample includes about 37,000 clones, roughly four fifths of them seen just once. This sample comprised CD4+ or CD8+ T cells sorted from blood, obtained in a trial of the OX40 agonist ivuxolimab. The receptor set was obtained from an adult with an advanced solid tumor such as melanoma, head and neck, liver or kidney cancer.

J is TRBJ1-3 and V is TRBV28, with D unclear. Germline CDR1 is MDHEN and CDR2 is SYDVKM. The CDR3 totals 15 residues. The germline V and J ends were trimmed by 3 bases and 3 bases, with 12 bases remaining between them. In nucleotides, the CDR3 is TGTGCCAGCAGTTTCTTCTCTGGGAGTGGAAACACCATATATTTT. Its translation is CASSFFSGSGNTIYF. Drawing the rest from reference TRBV28 and TRBJ1-3, the complete variable domain is DVKVTQSSRYLVKRTGEKVFLECVQDMDHENMFWYRQDPGLGLRLIYFSYDVKMKEKGDIPEGYSVSREKKERFSLILESASTNQTSMYLCASSFFSGSGNTIYFGEGSWLTVV.

The chain uses TRBV11-2 and TRBJ1-1; D gene ambiguous. CDR3 length equals 11 residues. In germline, CDR1 is SGHAT, CDR2 FQNNGV. V was shortened by 4 bases and J by 7 bases, with 7 bases between the two germline ends. In DNA form, the CDR3 reads TGTGCCAGCAGCTCATTAAATGAAGCTTTCTTT. It codes for CASSSLNEAFF.

The chain joins TRBV9 to TRBJ2-3, with a possible D match to TRBD2 (6 bases). Germline V gene lookup returns CDR1 SGDLS and CDR2 YYNGEE. Between the trimmed V and J ends, which lost 4 bases and 4 bases, there was a span of 22 bases. There are 17 residues in the CDR3. The CDR3, as DNA: TGTGCCAGCAGCTCCTGGGAGACTAGTGGGGTCGCAGATACGCAGTATTTT. This sequence encodes CASSSWETSGVADTQYF.

The chain recombines TRBV7-6 with TRBJ2-3; perhaps TRBD2 as D (6 bases). The CDR3 spans 14 residues. Per germline, CDR1 SGHVS and CDR2 FNYEAQ. Deletions cut 5 bases from V and 2 bases from J, with 11 bases between. The CDR3 region has the DNA TGTGCCAGCAGCGGAGCGGGTTTCACAGATACGCAGTATTTT. This gives the protein CASSGAGFTDTQYF.

This rearrangement joins TRBV7-8 to TRBJ1-1; 7 bases line up with TRBD1. The ends lost 2 bases at V and 8 bases at J; junction bases unmatched: 5. Germline V gives CDR1 SGHVS, CDR2 FQNEAQ. The CDR3 consists of 13 residues. CDR3 residues: CASSLSLTGEAFF. DNA of the CDR3: TGTGCCAGCAGCTTATCTCTGACAGGGGAAGCTTTCTTT.

The rearrangement links TRBV7-6 to TRBJ1-1; TRBD1 might be the D (5 bases). V shed 2 bases and J shed 5 bases, with 9 bases lying between them. This CDR3 is built from 13 residues. Germline lookup yields CDR1 SGHVS and CDR2 FNYEAQ. The CDR3 coding sequence is TGTGCCAGCAGCTTATCAGGGAGGACTGAAGCTTTCTTT. It is translated as CASSLSGRTEAFF.

The CDR3 DNA follows: TGTGCCAGCAGCCCCCAACCAGACCCTAAAACAGATACGCAGTATTTT. Protein sequence: CASSPQPDPKTDTQYF. The V gene is TRBV7-6, the J gene TRBJ2-3; D gene unclear. The CDR3 spans 16 residues. The germline V gene encodes CDR1 SGHVS and CDR2 FNYEAQ. Trimming took off 5 bases at V and 3 bases at J, with 18 bases between the two ends.

The chain couples TRBV11-2 to TRBJ2-7, with 11 bases lining up with TRBD1. V gave up 5 bases and J gave up 5 bases; unmatched junction bases: 8. Germline CDR1 SGHAT, CDR2 FQNNGV. The CDR3 loop spans 15 amino acids. The CDR3 DNA follows: TGTGCCAGCAGCCCGCCGGACAGGGGGCTCCACGAGCAGTACTTC. Amino acid sequence: CASSPPDRGLHEQYF.

The genes are TRBV4-3 and TRBJ1-2; D gene unclear. Germline CDR1 is LGHNA and CDR2 is YSLEER. The CDR3 length is 13 residues. The V and J ends lost 2 bases and 4 bases respectively, with 8 bases between them. This CDR3 is CASSQSLGYGYTF. The CDR3 coding sequence is TGCGCCAGCAGCCAAAGTTTGGGCTATGGCTACACCTTC.

This chain joins TRBV10-2 and TRBJ2-1; no definite D call. The CDR3 sequence is 15 residues long. Trimming removed 4 bases from V and 4 bases from J, with 14 bases in between. Germline values: CDR1 WSHSY, CDR2 SAAADI. CDR3 nucleotide sequence: TGCGCCAGCAGTGGGGCCAGGTCAGAGTACAATGAGCAGTTCTTC. Translation gives CASSGARSEYNEQFF.